This TCR beta chain derives from a study of T cells in tuberculosis. Looking at the study overall: The T cells targeted glucose monomycolate, a mycobacterial lipid, via CD1B. Study-level findings and limits: Active tuberculosis alpha repertoires lay closer to GMM-specific TCRs than controls'. A GMM-specific repertoire classifier reached around 85% accuracy, AUROC approximately 0.9. Selection depended on which cryopreserved specimens were available.

The CDR3 totals 14 residues. The ends were cut back, 2 bases at V and 0 bases at J, with 7 bases in the middle. The V gene's germline CDR1 is MNHNY and CDR2 SVGAGI (reference sequence). Sequencing used immunoSEQ multiplex PCR; TCRdb keeps in-frame clones, though not all of them. Among roughly 35,000 clones listed, just over 90% were seen once. Worth noting for this clone: Its matching antigen is unknown.

The rearrangement uses TRBV6-6 and TRBJ1-1, with D perhaps matching TRBD1 (5 bases). The sample comprised PBMCs. The TCR sequence derives from a donor under 30 with latent tuberculosis or without tuberculosis infection. In DNA, the CDR3 is TGTGCCAGCAGTTACCGGGGGATGAACACTGAAGCTTTCTTT. It encodes CASSYRGMNTEAFF.